This T cell receptor (beta chain) stems from a study of a mutant IDH1 vaccine in newly diagnosed glioma. The overall study: Receipt of radiotherapy, temozolomide, or both preceded the study, and most received both. Study observations and caveats: A vaccine-induced immune response developed in roughly 95% of the patients.

Time point defined: week 11, during vaccination. The content of each vaccine dose was 300 ug of mutant IDH1 20-mer peptide, and topical imiquimod accompanied it. With respect to this clone: Its antigen is unidentified.

Trimming stripped 0 bases from V and 3 bases from J, with 7 bases between. The CDR3 extends over 14 amino acids. The germline CDR1 and CDR2 sequences are SGHRS and YFSETQ. Clones were read by immunoSEQ multiplex PCR, and TCRdb kept only the in-frame ones, dropping some. Seen here are about 64,000 clones, about 81% observed once, and the top ten hold 8.5% to 9.5%. The sequence was collected from a woman aged 45-65 years with glioma. The V call is TRBV5-1, the J call TRBJ1-5; D is ambiguous. Sequenced material: PBMCs, taken from a glioma patient whose treatment included an IDH1 peptide vaccine. CDR3 nucleotides: TGCGCCAGCAGCTTGGGCAGGCCCAATCAGCCCCAGCATTTT. It encodes CASSLGRPNQPQHF.